This passage covers 22 T cell receptor beta chains from one sample sequenced in a study of blood T cell repertoires in COVID-19. Produced via immunoSEQ multiplex PCR; TCRdb's table is partial and in-frame only. The sample shows about 160,000 clones, approximately 86% of them seen only once. The sample taken for sequencing was peripheral blood. The receptor source for this set is a man between 65 and 85 years old with acute or convalescent COVID-19.

V is TRBV30 and J is TRBJ2-3, with 7 bases lining up with TRBD2. The junction had 13 bases not matched to a gene; V was cut back by 1 base and J by 6 bases. The CDR3 has 16 residues. Germline V lookup: CDR1 GTSNPN, CDR2 SVGIG (reference sequence). CDR3 region: CAWSGKGAGAGDTQYF. CDR3 nucleotide sequence: TGTGCCTGGAGTGGGAAGGGTGCGGGAGCGGGGGATACGCAGTATTTT.

V usage is TRBV15 and J usage is TRBJ1-2; D perhaps matches TRBD1 (6 bases). This CDR3 contains 16 residues. The V gene's germline CDR1 is LNHNV and CDR2 YYDKDF (reference sequence). Trimming left V 3 bases short and J 4 bases short, with 18 bases between. CDR3: CATSSPGQPLGYGYTF. The CDR3 bases are TGTGCCACCAGCAGCCCCGGACAGCCGCTTGGCTATGGCTACACCTTC.

V usage is TRBV21-1 and J usage is TRBJ2-3; the D call in the table, TRBD2, was not verified against the DNA. TRBV21-1 is a known pseudogene. The CDR3 is 16 amino acids. The CDR3 DNA reads TGTGCCAGCAGCAAAAACAATGGCGGGAGCTCAGATACGCAGTATTTT. Translation gives CASSKNNGGSSDTQYF.

This chain uses TRBV11-2 with TRBJ2-1, with TRBD1 identical over 9 bases. V gave up 7 bases and J gave up 2 bases; unmatched junction bases: 6. The germline CDR1 and CDR2 sequences are SGHAT and FQNNGV. The CDR3 totals 15 residues. CDR3 region: CASTTGQGPYNEQFF. In DNA form, the CDR3 reads TGTGCCAGCACTACTGGACAGGGGCCCTACAATGAGCAGTTCTTC.

The chain links TRBV29-1 to TRBJ1-5, with 8 bases fitting TRBD1. The germline V gene has CDR1 SQVTM and CDR2 ANQGSEA. The CDR3 is 13 residues long. The junction had 3 bases not matched to a gene; V was cut back by 7 bases and J by 1 base. CDR3 in DNA: TGCAGCGCCACAGGGGGGAGCAATCAGCCCCAGCATTTT. It encodes CSATGGSNQPQHF.

The chain is built from TRBV28 and TRBJ2-7; 7 positions agree with TRBD2. There are 14 residues in the CDR3. The germline gives CDR1 MDHEN, CDR2 SYDVKM. The V and J ends lost 2 bases and 6 bases, in that order; junction bases with no gene match: 7. The CDR3 region has the DNA TGTGCCAGCAGTTTAATGGGACTAATGGGCGAGCAGTACTTC. It codes for CASSLMGLMGEQYF.

This chain connects TRBV11-3 to TRBJ2-2, with 12 bases matching TRBD2. Germline V gene data show CDR1 as SGHNT and CDR2 as YENEEA. The trim removed 6 bases at V and 4 bases at J, leaving 6 bases unmatched. The CDR3 is made up of 16 amino acids. The CDR3 bases are TGTGCCAGCAGTTGGGGACTAGCGGGCGTCACCGGGGAGCTGTTTTTT. Translating gives CASSWGLAGVTGELFF.

The chain links TRBV9 to TRBJ1-2, with 8 bases matching TRBD1. There are 13 residues in the CDR3. Germline loops: CDR1 SGDLS, CDR2 YYNGEE. Trimming took 5 bases from V and 4 from J; bases not matched to a gene: 4. CDR3 sequence: CASSEGTGYGYTF. The DNA of the CDR3 is TGTGCCAGCAGTGAAGGGACAGGCTATGGCTACACCTTC.

This chain links TRBV6-2 or TRBV6-3 with TRBJ2-7; perhaps TRBD2 as D (5 bases). Germline loops: CDR1 MNHEY, CDR2 SVGEGT. The V end was cut by 5 bases, the J end by 0 bases, with 11 bases between. The CDR3 sequence is 14 residues long. Here the CDR3 reads CASSQAEFSYEQYF. The CDR3 DNA reads TGTGCCAGCAGTCAAGCGGAGTTCTCCTACGAGCAGTACTTC.

The rearrangement joins TRBV5-1 to TRBJ1-3, with a weak D call TRBD1 (6 bases). The germline V gene encodes CDR1 SGHRS and CDR2 YFSETQ. The length of the CDR3 is 18 residues. Between the trimmed V and J ends, which lost 4 bases and 0 bases, there was a span of 20 bases. The CDR3 is CASSPEGGGRHSGNTIYF. Written as DNA, the CDR3 is TGCGCCAGCAGCCCCGAGGGGGGGGGCCGTCACTCTGGAAACACCATATATTTT.

This chain joins TRBV19 and TRBJ2-7, with D tentatively TRBD1 (6 bases). Trimming cost V 4 bases and J 2 bases, with 15 bases left between them. This CDR3 is 15 amino acids long. Per the germline V gene, CDR1 is LNHDA and CDR2 is SQIVND (reference sequence). CDR3 nucleotide sequence: TGTGCCAGTAGTACAGACCCCACAGGGACCTACGAGCAGTACTTC. Protein: CASSTDPTGTYEQYF.

A single count supports this clone. This rearrangement joins TRBV18 to TRBJ2-3, with 8 bases that match TRBD2. The CDR3 consists of 15 residues. Trimming took 0 bases from V and 4 from J; bases not matched to a gene: 3. Germline loops: CDR1 KGHSH, CDR2 LQKENI. The CDR3 sequence: CASSPPAGVADTQYF. CDR3 coding DNA: TGTGCCAGCTCACCACCAGCGGGAGTGGCAGATACGCAGTATTTT.

The CDR3 DNA reads as TGTGCCAGCTGGCGGGGGGGCACAGATACGCAGTATTTT. It translates to CASWRGGTDTQYF. V usage is TRBV6-5 and J usage is TRBJ2-3, with 8 bases that match TRBD2. The junction had 2 bases not matched to a gene; V was cut back by 8 bases and J by 1 base. Germline V lookup: CDR1 MNHEY, CDR2 SVGAGI. The CDR3 sequence is 13 residues long.

The chain couples TRBV7-9 to TRBJ2-1; 8 bases line up with TRBD2. Losses at the gene ends were 5 bases for V and 2 bases for J; bases not matched to a gene: 2. Germline V gives CDR1 SEHNR, CDR2 FQNEAQ (reference sequence). The CDR3 sequence is 14 residues long. The CDR3 nucleotides read TGTGCCAGCAGCCCGGGACTAGCCTACAATGAGCAGTTCTTC. Protein: CASSPGLAYNEQFF.

J is TRBJ2-6 and V is TRBV5-4; D is uncertain. CDR3 length: 15 residues. CDR1 and CDR2 (germline): SGHNT, YYREEE (reference sequence). V was trimmed by 2 bases and J by 4 bases, leaving 10 bases between them. The CDR3 DNA follows: TGTGCCAGCAGCTTCGGTGATTTGGGGGCCAACGTCCTGACTTTC. This sequence encodes CASSFGDLGANVLTF. Full variable domain (rest looked up from reference TRBV5-4 and TRBJ2-6): ETGVTQSPTHLIKTRGQQVTLRCSSQSGHNTVSWYQQALGQGPQFIFQYYREEENGRGNFPPRFSGLQFPNYSSELNVNALELDDSALYLCASSFGDLGANVLTFGAGSRLTVL.

In nucleotides, the CDR3 is TGTGCCACCCGACAGGGGGGGAACTATGGCTACACCTTC. This gives the protein CATRQGGNYGYTF. The gene calls are TRBV19 and TRBJ1-2; 9 nucleotides match TRBD1. The CDR3 has 13 amino acids. The germline gives CDR1 LNHDA, CDR2 SQIVND (reference sequence). V shed 10 bases, J shed 2 bases, and the junction held 5 bases outside the gene matches.

CDR3 DNA: TGTGCCTGGCTACTAGCGGGAGGAACCGGGGAGCTGTTTTTT. This encodes CAWLLAGGTGELFF. The gene calls are TRBV30 and TRBJ2-2; 12 positions match TRBD2. Unmatched junction bases numbered 3, after V lost 5 bases and J lost 5 bases. The germline gives CDR1 GTSNPN, CDR2 SVGIG (reference sequence). This CDR3 is 14 amino acids long.

This chain links TRBV21-1 with TRBJ2-2; the table's D call TRBD1 went unverified against the DNA. TRBV21-1 is a documented pseudogene. CDR3 length equals 15 residues. CDR3 protein: CASSNRDRETGELFF. In DNA, the CDR3 is TGTGCCAGCAGCAACCGGGACAGGGAGACCGGGGAGCTGTTTTTT.

The chain uses TRBV4-3 and TRBJ2-1, with TRBD2 identical over 7 bases. Germline CDR1 reads LGHNA; CDR2 reads YSLEER. V lost 0 bases and J lost 0; bases outside the gene matches: 5. The CDR3 length is 17 residues. The CDR3 bases are TGCGCCAGCAGCCAAGATTTTGGCGGGAGCTCCTACAATGAGCAGTTCTTC. It yields the protein CASSQDFGGSSYNEQFF.

V is TRBV6-6 and J is TRBJ1-5; TRBD1 aligns across 7 bases. The CDR3 covers 14 residues. After removal of 7 bases from V and 5 bases from J, the junction contained 8 bases not matched to a gene. CDR1 and CDR2 (germline): MNHNY, SVGAGI (reference sequence). The CDR3 DNA is TGTGCCAGCACCGACGACAGGGTGGATCAGCCCCAGCATTTT. It codes for CASTDDRVDQPQHF.

The rearrangement links TRBV2 to TRBJ1-2; the D gene is possibly TRBD1 (6 bases). This CDR3 has 15 residues. Germline CDR1 and CDR2: SNHLY and FYNNEI. Deletions cut 0 bases from V and 5 bases from J, with 13 bases between. The CDR3 region is CASSEATTGLYGYTF. The CDR3 DNA reads as TGTGCCAGCAGTGAAGCTACGACAGGCTTATATGGCTACACCTTC.

The chain joins TRBV5-1 to TRBJ1-5, with a possible D match to TRBD1 (5 bases). This CDR3 has 15 residues. Trimming took off 0 bases at V and 5 bases at J, with 12 bases between the two ends. The germline CDR1 and CDR2 sequences are SGHRS and YFSETQ. The CDR3 DNA reads as TGCGCCAGCAGCTTGGCATGGGGGGACGATCAGCCCCAGCATTTT. It specifies CASSLAWGDDQPQHF.